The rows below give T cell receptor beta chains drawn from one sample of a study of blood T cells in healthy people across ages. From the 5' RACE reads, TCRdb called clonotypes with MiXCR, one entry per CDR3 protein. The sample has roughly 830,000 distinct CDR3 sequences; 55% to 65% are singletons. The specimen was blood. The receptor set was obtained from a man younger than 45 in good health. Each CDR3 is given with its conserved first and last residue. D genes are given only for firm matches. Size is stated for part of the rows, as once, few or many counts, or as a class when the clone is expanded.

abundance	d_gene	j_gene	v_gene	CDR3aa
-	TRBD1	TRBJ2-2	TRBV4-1	CASSPGQGDTGELFF
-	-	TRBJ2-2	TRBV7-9	CASSPRRNANTGELFF
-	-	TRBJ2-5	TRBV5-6	CASSLWSRRLQETQYF
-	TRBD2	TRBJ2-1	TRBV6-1	CASSESGGRYNEQFF
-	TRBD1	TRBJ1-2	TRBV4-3	CASSQGQGGGRGCTF
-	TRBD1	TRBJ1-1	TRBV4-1	CASSLLRGLNTEAFF
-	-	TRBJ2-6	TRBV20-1	CSAVEGPLSGANALTF
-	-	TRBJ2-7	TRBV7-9	CASSFGRLLYNEQYF
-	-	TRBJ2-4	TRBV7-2	CASSLGVDIQYF
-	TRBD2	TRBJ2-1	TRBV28	CASRTSGGANEQFF
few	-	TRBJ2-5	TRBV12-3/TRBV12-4	CASSLESSWGTQYF
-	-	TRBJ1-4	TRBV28	CASSLIPGTNEKLFF
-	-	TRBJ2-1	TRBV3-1	CASSQGQTGANEQFF
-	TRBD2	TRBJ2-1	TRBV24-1	CATSDLTASGAQFF
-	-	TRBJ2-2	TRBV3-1	CASSQDSVGELFF
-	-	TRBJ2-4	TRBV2	CASKEKRIDIQYF
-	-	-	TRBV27	CASKRRDQAYEQYF
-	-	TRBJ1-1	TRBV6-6	CASSFREKDTEAFF
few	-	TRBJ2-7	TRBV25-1	CASLSPGDYEQYF
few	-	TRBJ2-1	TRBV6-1	CASRADSYNEQFF
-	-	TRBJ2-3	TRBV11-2	CASSQGWGTDTQYF
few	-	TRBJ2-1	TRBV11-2	CASSLDRASAGEQFF
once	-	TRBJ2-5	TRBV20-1	CSARAGLGSGTQYF
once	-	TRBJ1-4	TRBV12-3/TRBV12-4	CASSLRGASEKLFF
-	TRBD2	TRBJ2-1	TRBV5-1	CATMAGLGLGYNEQFF
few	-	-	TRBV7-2	CASSLYRVYEQYF
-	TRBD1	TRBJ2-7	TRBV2	CASNARDRASYEQYF
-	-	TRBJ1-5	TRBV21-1	CASSKDVEDLQHF
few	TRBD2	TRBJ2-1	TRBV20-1	CSARGGGAYNEQFF
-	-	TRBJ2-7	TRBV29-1	CSGLTVGYEQYF
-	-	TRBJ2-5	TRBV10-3	CAISEPRASGTQYF
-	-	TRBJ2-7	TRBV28	CASMGRVGEQYF
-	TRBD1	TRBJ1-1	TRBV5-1	CASSSGQGEDTEAFF
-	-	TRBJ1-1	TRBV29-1	CSVVREGNTEAFF
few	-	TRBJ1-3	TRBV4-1	CASSQDGRTIAGDGNTIYF
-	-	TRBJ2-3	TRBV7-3	CASSLMGQGGTDTQYF
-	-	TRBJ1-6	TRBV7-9	CASSRLGPLHF
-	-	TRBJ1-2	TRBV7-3	CASSQHSGSNRAISGYTF
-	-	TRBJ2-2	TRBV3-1	CASSAQWTGELFF
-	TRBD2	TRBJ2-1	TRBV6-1	CASSVRGRSSYNEQFF
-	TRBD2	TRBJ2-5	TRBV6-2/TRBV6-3	CASATSGGNQETQYF
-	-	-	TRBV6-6	CASSYSPYKPYEQYF